This T cell receptor beta chain was identified in a study of T-cell memory formation after mild COVID-19. Turning to the study itself: TCR clusters were largely donor specific.

The CDR3 spans 12 residues. The germline V and J ends were trimmed by 6 bases and 10 bases, with 15 bases remaining between them. TCRdb re-called the 5' RACE reads with MiXCR, one entry per CDR3 protein. Of 300,000 to 350,000 distinct CDR3 sequences listed, approximately 13% were seen once; the top ten hold 20% to 25%. Only a few counts were recorded for this clonotype. The chain links TRBV12-3 or TRBV12-4 to TRBJ1-1, with D uncertain. The sequence derives from a man aged 18 to 29 who had mild COVID-19 (a few samples of this study predate the infection). Cell type and time point are not known. Sequenced: PBMCs or a T cell subset sorted from them (not recorded which). This CDR3 reads CASSRGLVGAFF. Written as DNA, the CDR3 is TGTGCCAGCAGCCGAGGACTGGTTGGAGCTTTCTTT.